This record concerns one TCR beta chain sequence. This clonotype has at least ten counts. Its antigen has not been determined. Base quality data are lacking; no much larger clone is found one base away. These data are taken from a study of early T cells in non-severe SARS-CoV-2 infection (dated by TCRdb to about 2021). Describing the broader study: Bulk RNA from unsorted whole blood was used for TCR sequencing, so alpha and beta chains could not be paired. Broader findings and caveats from the paper: VDJdb matching was skewed toward anti-spike CD8 responses and likely underestimated virus-specific expansions, missing private and CD4 specificities.

The protocol used for the library was 5' RACE. The data were produced on a NextSeq 500. Unique molecular identifiers were attached to individual cDNA molecules in the TCR library protocol so that sequencing error and PCR bias could be corrected. Both TCR alpha and beta chains were sequenced, and tight co-correlation was observed between alpha and beta sequence abundances in each sample. Concerning the study's data processing: V gene, J gene and CDR3 annotation of TCR sequences was performed with Decombinator V4. Expanded TCRs were defined as changing significantly between any two time points under a Poisson model with p below 0.0001. Abundances of TCRs were expressed as counts per million after normalisation to the total number of TCRs sequenced in each sample. TRAV1-2 paired with TRAJ12, TRAJ20 or TRAJ33 defined MAIT TCRs, while TRAV10 paired with TRAJ18 defined iNKT TCRs. VDJdb, accessed 1 November 2021, was searched for CMV, EBV and SARS-CoV-2 annotated TCRs, excluding TCRs annotated for multiple antigens. The public sequencing data were trimmed at Q25 with fastp and processed into clonotypes with MiXCR by TCRdb, which kept only in-frame beta chains. Under each unique CDR3 protein, matching rows form one entry showing the most common genes and DNA. None of the V and J calls come from the authors' own analysis; TCRdb made them. This sample holds 80,000 to 95,000 distinct CDR3 sequences; 14% were observed only once. The leading ten clones occupy 5% to 7% of the sample.

A case-control design nested within a healthcare worker cohort in London, UK, was used, with weekly nasopharyngeal swab PCR tests and blood sampling performed. Between 23 and 31 March 2020, the week of the UK lockdown, healthcare workers were enrolled and then followed up weekly for as long as 16 weeks. The junction carries 7 bases between V and J, which are trimmed by 3 bases and 5 bases respectively. Counted from cysteine to phenylalanine, this CDR3 has 13 amino acids. The kept DNA is CDR3 alone, 39 bases in frame from the first base. Sequenced sample: whole blood. This clonotype originated in an adult who was a healthcare worker with PCR-confirmed SARS-CoV-2 infection or an uninfected control (not recorded which). The chain is made from TRBV12-3 or TRBV12-4 and TRBJ2-2; TRBD1 is a weak D gene call, 5 bases matching. The nucleotides are TGTGCCAGCAGTTTTCCAGGGACCGGGGAGCTGTTTTTT. Its product reads: CASSFPGTGELFF.